The clone carrying this TCR beta chain was found once. Profiled with immunoSEQ multiplex PCR; TCRdb holds only in-frame clones, not every one. The table lists 120,000 or so clones, approximately 95% of them singletons, with 3.5% to 4% in the top ten. The sample comes from a study of control samples from healthy donors and cancer patients. CDR1 MNHNS and CDR2 SASEGT come from the germline V gene. The CDR3 is 12 residues long. The V and J ends lost 3 bases and 4 bases respectively, with 4 bases between them. V is TRBV6-1 and J is TRBJ1-3, with D unresolved. This receptor was obtained from a man aged 25-40 years in good health. Source material: blood. The CDR3 spells CASSEGGNTIYF. In nucleotides, the CDR3 is TGTGCCAGCAGTGAGGGGGGAAACACCATATATTTT.